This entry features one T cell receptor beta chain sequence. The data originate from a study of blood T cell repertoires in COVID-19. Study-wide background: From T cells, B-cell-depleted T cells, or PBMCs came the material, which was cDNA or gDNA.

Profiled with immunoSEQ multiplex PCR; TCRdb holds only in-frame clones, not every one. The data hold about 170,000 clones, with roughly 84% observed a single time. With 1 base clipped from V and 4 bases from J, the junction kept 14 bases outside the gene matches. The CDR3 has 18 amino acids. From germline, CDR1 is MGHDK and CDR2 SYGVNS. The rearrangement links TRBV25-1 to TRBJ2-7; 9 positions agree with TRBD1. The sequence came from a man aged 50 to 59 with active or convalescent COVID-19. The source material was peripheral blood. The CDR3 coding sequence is TGTGCCAGCAGTGAATTTTTGTTCGTGGGACAGGGACTATACGAGCAGTACTTC. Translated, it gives CASSEFLFVGQGLYEQYF.